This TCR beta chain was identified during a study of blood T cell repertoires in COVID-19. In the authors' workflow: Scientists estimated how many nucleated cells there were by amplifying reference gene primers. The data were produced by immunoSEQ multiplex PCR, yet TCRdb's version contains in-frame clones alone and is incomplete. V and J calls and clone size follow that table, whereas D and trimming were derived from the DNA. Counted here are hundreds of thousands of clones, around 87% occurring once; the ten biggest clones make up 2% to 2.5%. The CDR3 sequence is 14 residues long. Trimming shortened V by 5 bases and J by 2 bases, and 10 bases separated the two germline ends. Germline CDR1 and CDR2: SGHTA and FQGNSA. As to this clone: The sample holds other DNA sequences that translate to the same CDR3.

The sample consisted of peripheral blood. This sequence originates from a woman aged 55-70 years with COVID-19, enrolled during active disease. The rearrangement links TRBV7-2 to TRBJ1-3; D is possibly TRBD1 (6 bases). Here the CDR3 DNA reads TGTGCCAGCAGCCTAGGGACAACTGGAAACACCATATATTTT. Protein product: CASSLGTTGNTIYF. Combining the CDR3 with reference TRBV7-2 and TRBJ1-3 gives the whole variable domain GAGVSQSPSNKVTEKGKDVELRCDPISGHTALYWYRQSLGQGLEFLIYFQGNSAPDKSGLPSDRFSAERTGGSVSTLTIQRTQQEDSAVYLCASSLGTTGNTIYFGEGSWLTVV.